The 9 T cell receptor beta chains in this list originate from one sample, sequenced in a study of T cells expressing NK-cell markers. TCRdb reprocessed the 5' RACE reads and reports one entry per CDR3 protein, with no DNA. The table lists hundreds of thousands of distinct CDR3 sequences, with around 4% in the top ten. Sequenced material: blood T cells: a sorted CD56 or NKG2C T cell subset, CD4+ or CD8+ T cells, or bulk PBMC T cells (not recorded which). These TCRs come from a woman aged 18 to 75 in good health.

The rearrangement joins TRBV20-1 to TRBJ2-1; there is no DNA to check the TCRdb D call of TRBD2. The CDR3 is made up of 14 amino acids. CDR1 and CDR2 (germline): DFQATT, SNEGSKA (reference sequence). The CDR3 is CSARASGAYNEQFF.

The rearrangement links TRBV11-2 to TRBJ2-3; TCRdb indicates TRBD2, and absent DNA this call remains unverified. The CDR3 covers 16 residues. From germline, CDR1 is SGHAT and CDR2 FQNNGV. CDR3 residues: CASSFSAGGSTDTQYF. Based on the CDR3 plus reference TRBV11-2 and TRBJ2-3, the full variable domain is EAGVAQSPRYKIIEKRQSVAFWCNPISGHATLYWYQQILGQGPKLLIQFQNNGVVDDSQLPKDRFSAERLKGVDSTLKIQPAKLEDSAVYLCASSFSAGGSTDTQYFGPGTRLTVL.

The chain couples TRBV7-9 to TRBJ2-1. This CDR3 region has 12 residues. The germline gives CDR1 SEHNR, CDR2 FQNEAQ (reference sequence). The CDR3 protein is CASSQTGSEQFF.

V gene TRBV12-3 or TRBV12-4 combines with J gene TRBJ2-6; as DNA is missing, the TRBD2 call by TCRdb cannot be tested. This CDR3 contains 21 residues. CDR3 sequence reads: CASSLTSGKPPRASGANVLTF.

This sequence joins TRBV5-1 and TRBJ2-3; lacking DNA, the TRBD2 call made by TCRdb goes unchecked. The CDR3 spans 17 residues. CDR1 and CDR2 (germline): SGHRS, YFSETQ. The CDR3 here is CASSPHLTSGGWDTQYF.

The chain is built from TRBV2 and TRBJ1-1. The length of the CDR3 is 15 residues. The germline gives CDR1 SNHLY, CDR2 FYNNEI. The CDR3 loop reads CASSEEGLMNTEAFF.

This chain connects TRBV7-9 to TRBJ2-3; checking the TCRdb D call of TRBD2 is not possible without DNA. The CDR3 length is 14 residues. Germline lookup yields CDR1 SEHNR and CDR2 FQNEAQ (reference sequence). This chain's CDR3 is CASSLEAPPDTQYF.

This chain connects TRBV20-1 to TRBJ2-1; checking the TCRdb D call of TRBD2 is not possible without DNA. Germline V gene data show CDR1 as DFQATT and CDR2 as SNEGSKA (reference sequence). The CDR3 length is 13 residues. The CDR3 loop reads CSAGSGSYNEQFF.

The rearrangement joins TRBV15 to TRBJ2-7. Germline V CDR1 and CDR2: LNHNV, YYDKDF (reference sequence). The CDR3 contains 13 residues. This chain's CDR3 is CATSSDGSYEQYF.